This TCR beta chain was recovered during a study of blood T cell repertoires in COVID-19. Overall study: COVID-19 samples from acute and convalescent phases originated in the United States, Italy and Spain. Sources were T cells, B-cell-depleted T cells, or PBMCs; the material itself was cDNA or gDNA.

In the original processing: Amplification of reference gene primers provided the estimated nucleated cell counts. Method: immunoSEQ multiplex PCR; TCRdb's copy keeps in-frame clones and lacks some. D and trimming were read from the DNA, whereas the V and J calls and clone size are those reported in that table. The table lists 200,000 to 300,000 clones, around 83% of them singletons. With 1 base clipped from V and 6 bases from J, the junction kept 9 bases outside the gene matches. Per germline, CDR1 MGHRA and CDR2 YSYEKL. The CDR3 contains 17 residues. The J gene is TRBJ2-4, the V gene TRBV4-1; 10 bases line up with TRBD1. The sample consisted of peripheral blood. The receptor comes from a man aged 35 to 55 who had recovered from COVID-19. CDR3 residues: CASSQGSVRDRGNIQYF. CDR3 coding DNA: TGCGCCAGCAGCCAAGGATCGGTCCGGGACAGGGGAAACATTCAGTACTTC.